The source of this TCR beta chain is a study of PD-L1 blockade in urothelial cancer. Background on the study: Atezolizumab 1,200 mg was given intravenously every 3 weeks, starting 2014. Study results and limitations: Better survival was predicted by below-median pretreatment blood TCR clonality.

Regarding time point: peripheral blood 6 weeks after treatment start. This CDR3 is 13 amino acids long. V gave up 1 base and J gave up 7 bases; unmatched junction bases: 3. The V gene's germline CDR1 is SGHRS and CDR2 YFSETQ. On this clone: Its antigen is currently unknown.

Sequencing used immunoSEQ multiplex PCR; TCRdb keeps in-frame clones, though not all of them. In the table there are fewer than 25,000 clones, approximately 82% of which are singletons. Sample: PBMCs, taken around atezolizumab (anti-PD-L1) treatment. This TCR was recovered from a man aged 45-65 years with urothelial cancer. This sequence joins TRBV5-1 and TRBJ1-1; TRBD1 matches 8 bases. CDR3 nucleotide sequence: TGCGCCAGCAGCTTGAACGACAGGGGTGAAGCTTTCTTT. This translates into CASSLNDRGEAFF.